These T cell receptor beta chains were read from a single sample in a study of T cell changes during pregnancy in multiple sclerosis. The assay was immunoSEQ multiplex PCR, and TCRdb's table has in-frame clones only and misses some. The sample consists of 75,000 to 90,000 clones, roughly nine tenths of them appearing once. Sample: PBMCs, taken in the first trimester of pregnancy. The receptors here all came from a female donor in good health, serving as a control in a pregnancy study. Some clones in this sample may be carry-over from other donors' samples. The CDR3 runs from the conserved cysteine through the conserved F or W. The order of the fields is D gene, V gene, clone size, J gene, CDR3 protein, CDR3 DNA. D genes are given only for firm matches. A row's size may be missing; if present it is once, few, many or a size class.

>-|TRBV18|-|TRBJ2-1
CASSPPVRGLGEQFF
TGTGCCAGCTCACCACCGGTTCGGGGTCTGGGTGAGCAGTTCTTC
>TRBD1|TRBV27|-|TRBJ1-5
CASSPDRDGNQPQHF
TGTGCCAGCAGCCCCGACAGGGACGGCAATCAGCCCCAGCATTTT
>-|TRBV6-4|-|TRBJ1-2
CASSDAGYGYTF
TGTGCCAGCAGTGACGCCGGCTATGGCTACACCTTC
>-|TRBV28|-|TRBJ1-5
CASSLRDTGNQPQHF
TGTGCCAGCAGTTTAAGGGACACAGGCAATCAGCCCCAGCATTTT
>TRBD1|TRBV7-2|-|TRBJ1-5
CASSNRGSNQPQHF
TGTGCCAGCAGCAACAGGGGAAGCAATCAGCCCCAGCATTTT
>-|TRBV10-3|once|TRBJ2-7
CAISESTYRVREQYF
TGTGCCATCAGTGAGTCAACCTACAGGGTGAGAGAGCAGTACTTC
>-|TRBV10-2|-|TRBJ2-7
CASSSGAYEQYF
TGCGCCAGCAGTTCCGGGGCCTACGAGCAGTACTTC
>-|TRBV19|-|TRBJ1-1
CASSTDRYEAFF
TGTGCCAGTAGCACGGACAGATATGAAGCTTTCTTT
>TRBD1|TRBV5-1|-|TRBJ2-3
CASSPRDRDTDTQYF
TGCGCCAGCAGCCCCCGGGACAGGGACACAGATACGCAGTATTTT
>-|TRBV7-9|-|TRBJ2-2
CASSLIQDGELFF
TGTGCCAGCAGCTTGATCCAGGACGGGGAGCTGTTTTTT
>-|TRBV28|-|TRBJ1-2
CASIPGGGGYYGYTF
TGTGCCAGCATTCCCGGCGGGGGCGGGTACTATGGCTACACCTTC
>-|TRBV7-6|-|TRBJ2-7
CASSLAGRGRGAYEQYF
TGTGCCAGCAGCTTAGCGGGCAGGGGCAGGGGGGCCTACGAGCAGTACTTC
>-|TRBV28|few|TRBJ2-2
CASSKTGIPLTGELFF
TGTGCCAGCAGTAAGACGGGGATCCCCCTCACCGGGGAGCTGTTTTTT
>-|TRBV18|few|TRBJ2-7
CASSPWDNEQYF
TGTGCCAGCTCACCATGGGACAACGAGCAGTACTTC
>-|TRBV27|once|TRBJ2-2
CASSHPGSGELFF
TGTGCCAGCAGCCACCCGGGGTCCGGGGAGCTGTTTTTT
>-|TRBV4-2|few|TRBJ1-6
CASSQEGDSSPLHF
TGTGCCAGCAGCCAAGAAGGGGATAGTTCACCCCTCCACTTT
>TRBD1|TRBV7-2|medium-sized|TRBJ2-1
CASSLGQGVPRTNNEQFF
TGTGCCAGCAGCTTAGGTCAGGGGGTGCCTAGAACGAACAATGAGCAGTTCTTC
>-|TRBV6-4|-|TRBJ2-6
CASSEVSGSGANVLTF
TGTGCCAGCAGTGAAGTCAGCGGCTCTGGGGCCAACGTCCTGACTTTC
>TRBD1|TRBV5-8|once|TRBJ1-5
CASKGTGGDGGNQPQHF
TGTGCCAGCAAGGGGACAGGGGGGGACGGAGGCAATCAGCCCCAGCATTTT
>-|TRBV5-4|-|TRBJ2-2
CASSPRGANTGELFF
TGTGCCAGCAGCCCAAGGGGCGCGAACACCGGGGAGCTGTTTTTT
>-|TRBV2|once|TRBJ2-3
CAHSGDTDTQYF
TGTGCCCACAGCGGTGATACAGATACGCAGTATTTT
>-|TRBV5-1|-|TRBJ2-7
CASSLGPGEKQYF
TGCGCCAGCAGCTTGGGCCCGGGGGAGAAGCAGTACTTC
>-|TRBV7-8|-|TRBJ2-5
CASSSRGAGPKETQYF
TGTGCCAGCAGCTCCCGTGGGGCGGGACCCAAAGAGACCCAGTACTTC
>-|TRBV2|few|TRBJ1-4
CASRAGSSNEKLFF
TGTGCCAGCAGGGCCGGGTCGTCGAATGAAAAACTGTTTTTT
>TRBD1|TRBV5-4|-|TRBJ2-7
CASSLGGTGTGIYEQYF
TGTGCCAGCAGCTTGGGAGGTACCGGGACAGGAATCTACGAGCAGTACTTC
>TRBD2|TRBV4-2|-|TRBJ2-7
CASSQDGLAGGPLGDEQYF
TGTGCCAGCAGCCAAGATGGACTAGCGGGAGGGCCGCTGGGGGACGAGCAGTACTTC
>-|TRBV6-5|-|TRBJ2-7
CASSSAAGTTYEQYF
TGTGCCAGCAGTTCAGCAGCGGGCACCACCTACGAGCAGTACTTC
>TRBD2|TRBV10-1|-|TRBJ2-1
CASSELAGGNEQFF
TGCGCCAGCAGTGAACTAGCGGGGGGGAATGAGCAGTTCTTC
>TRBD1|TRBV29-1|-|TRBJ2-5
CSADGTGQKTQYF
TGCAGCGCCGACGGGACAGGGCAGAAGACCCAGTACTTC
>-|TRBV23-1|-|TRBJ1-5
CASSQSRFRAINQPQHF
TGCGCCAGCAGTCAATCCCGGTTCCGAGCGATCAATCAGCCCCAGCATTTT
>TRBD2|TRBV6-1|-|TRBJ2-1
CASSAWSGGAYNEQFF
TGTGCCAGCAGTGCCTGGAGCGGGGGGGCTTACAATGAGCAGTTCTTC
>-|TRBV27|-|TRBJ1-1
CASSLNPPRAYGTNTEAFF
TGTGCCAGCAGTTTAAACCCCCCCAGGGCCTATGGTACGAACACTGAAGCTTTCTTT
>TRBD2|TRBV19|-|TRBJ2-3
CASSDGAGGTDTQYF
TGTGCCAGTAGTGACGGGGCGGGGGGCACAGATACGCAGTATTTT
>TRBD2|TRBV6-4|-|TRBJ2-6
CASSALAGSGANVLTF
TGTGCCAGCAGTGCCTTAGCGGGCTCTGGGGCCAACGTCCTGACTTTC
>TRBD2|TRBV7-2|-|TRBJ2-1
CASSLASGGAGEQFF
TGTGCCAGCAGCTTAGCTAGCGGGGGGGCCGGTGAGCAGTTCTTC
>-|TRBV28|-|TRBJ2-7
CASSSLGGSYEQYF
TGTGCCAGCAGTTCCCTGGGGGGCTCCTACGAGCAGTACTTC
>-|TRBV18|-|TRBJ1-3
CASSLAGTHSGNTIYF
TGTGCCAGCTCACTGGCCGGGACTCATTCTGGAAACACCATATATTTT
>TRBD1|TRBV19|-|TRBJ1-2
CASSRLEGAVGYTF
TGTGCCAGTAGTCGTCTCGAGGGGGCGGTTGGCTACACCTTC
>-|TRBV5-1|-|TRBJ2-7
CASSKSVQGEQYF
TGCGCCAGCAGCAAATCCGTACAGGGCGAGCAGTACTTC
>TRBD1|TRBV19|-|TRBJ1-5
CASKVRGQPQHF
TGTGCCAGTAAAGTCAGGGGGCAGCCCCAGCATTTT
>TRBD2|TRBV4-2|-|TRBJ2-5
CASSHPAGGVETQYF
TGTGCCAGCAGCCATCCAGCGGGGGGGGTCGAGACCCAGTACTTC
>TRBD2|TRBV5-1|-|TRBJ2-7
CASSLEGLAGAYEQYF
TGCGCCAGCAGCTTGGAGGGACTAGCGGGAGCTTACGAGCAGTACTTC
>-|TRBV6-1|-|TRBJ2-3
CASSEGQVTTDTQYF
TGTGCCAGCAGTGAAGGACAGGTTACCACAGATACGCAGTATTTT
>-|TRBV6-6|-|TRBJ2-7
CASSYSSSSYEQYF
TGTGCCAGCAGTTACTCGTCCAGCTCCTACGAGCAGTACTTC
>-|TRBV6-6|once|TRBJ2-6
CASSAASGANVLTF
TGTGCCAGCAGTGCAGCGTCGGGGGCCAACGTCCTGACTTTC
>TRBD1|TRBV28|-|TRBJ1-1
CASSFVDRGRTEAFF
TGTGCCAGCAGTTTCGTGGACAGGGGGCGAACTGAAGCTTTCTTT
>-|TRBV27|-|TRBJ2-3
CASSLVGSQGTDTQYF
TGTGCCAGCAGTTTAGTCGGGTCTCAGGGTACAGATACGCAGTATTTT
>-|TRBV5-8|-|TRBJ1-2
CASSLGGNYGYTF
TGTGCCAGCAGCTTGGGCGGGAACTATGGCTACACCTTC
>-|TRBV30|few|TRBJ1-6
CAWDLGNPLHF
TGTGCCTGGGACCTCGGGAACCCCCTCCACTTT
>TRBD2|TRBV27|-|TRBJ2-7
CASSPGLAGVGNEQYF
TGTGCCAGCAGCCCCGGACTAGCGGGAGTAGGAAACGAGCAGTACTTC